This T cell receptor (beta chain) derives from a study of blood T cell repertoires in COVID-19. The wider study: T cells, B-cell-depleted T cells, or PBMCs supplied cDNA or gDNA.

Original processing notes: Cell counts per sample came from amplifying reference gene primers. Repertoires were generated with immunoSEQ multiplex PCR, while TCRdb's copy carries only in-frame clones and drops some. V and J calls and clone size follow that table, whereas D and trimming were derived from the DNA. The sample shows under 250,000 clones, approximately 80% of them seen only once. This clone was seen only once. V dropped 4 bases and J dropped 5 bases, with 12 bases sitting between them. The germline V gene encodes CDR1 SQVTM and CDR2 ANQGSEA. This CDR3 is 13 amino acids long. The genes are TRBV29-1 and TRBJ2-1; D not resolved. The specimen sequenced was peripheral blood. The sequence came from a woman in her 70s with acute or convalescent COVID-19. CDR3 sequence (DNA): TGCAGCGTTGCCCTCGCGGCTAACAATGAGCAGTTCTTC. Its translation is CSVALAANNEQFF.